Each of the 14 T cell receptor beta chains below was sequenced from the same sample in a study of blood T cell repertoires in COVID-19 (dated by TCRdb to about 2020). The receptor library was made with the immunoSEQ multiplex PCR assay. What TCRdb holds here is the immuneACCESS table cut down to in-frame rearrangements. Part of the clones is not present; checked against another copy, under half of the missing clones reflect an unresolved V gene, and the others are unexplained. This sample is represented by over 200,000 clones; about nine tenths of them were singletons. The top ten clonotypes cover around 6% of the sample. Sequencing used peripheral blood. The receptor source for this set is a man in his fifties or sixties who had recovered from COVID-19.

Only one count was recorded for this clone. The V gene is TRBV10-2, the J gene TRBJ1-5; D perhaps matches TRBD1 (6 bases). Germline V lookup: CDR1 WSHSY, CDR2 SAAADI. Trimming stripped 6 bases from V and 3 bases from J, with 9 bases between. This CDR3 spans 13 amino acids. The CDR3: CASRRDTNQPQHF. The CDR3 DNA sequence: TGCGCCAGCAGGAGGGACACCAATCAGCCCCAGCATTTT.

This clone was detected a few times. The chain joins TRBV18 to TRBJ1-1; 7 bases align to TRBD1. Germline CDR1 KGHSH, CDR2 LQKENI. CDR3 length: 16 residues. V was clipped by 3 bases and J by 1 base; unmatched bases: 8. The CDR3 loop reads CASSPRETGTNTEAFF. The CDR3, as DNA: TGTGCCAGCTCACCTAGGGAGACAGGGACGAACACTGAAGCTTTCTTT.

V is TRBV7-2 and J is TRBJ1-1, with 7 bases that match TRBD1. This CDR3 comprises 14 residues. V shed 3 bases, J shed 5 bases, and the junction held 6 bases outside the gene matches. Germline loops: CDR1 SGHTA, CDR2 FQGNSA. The CDR3 region has the DNA TGTGCCAGCAGCTTTAGACAGGGAGGAACTGAAGCTTTCTTT. Translating it yields CASSFRQGGTEAFF.

This clone came up a few times. This chain uses TRBV6-5 with TRBJ2-7; maybe TRBD1 (5 bases). V lost 6 bases, J lost 2 bases, and 17 bases lay in between. The CDR3 covers 15 residues. In germline, CDR1 is MNHEY, CDR2 SVGAGI. The CDR3 spells CASSPRRGATYEQYF. CDR3 DNA: TGTGCCAGCAGCCCCCGGCGTGGGGCAACCTACGAGCAGTACTTC.

This sequence joins TRBV11-2 and TRBJ2-7, with unresolved D. The length of the CDR3 is 17 residues. V lost 0 bases and J lost 4, with 19 bases in between. The germline gives CDR1 SGHAT, CDR2 FQNNGV. This CDR3 reads CASSLESYQAGAYEQYF. For the CDR3, the DNA is TGTGCCAGCAGCTTAGAGTCTTACCAGGCCGGCGCGTACGAGCAGTACTTC.

V usage is TRBV19 and J usage is TRBJ1-6, with 8 bases that match TRBD1. The CDR3 loop spans 19 amino acids. V shed 4 bases and J 5 bases; nucleotides not matched to a gene: 16. Germline CDR1 and CDR2: LNHDA and SQIVND (reference sequence). The CDR3 is CASSTGGQGSRSNNSPLHF. CDR3 bases: TGTGCCAGTAGTACTGGAGGACAGGGAAGTAGAAGCAATAATTCACCCCTCCACTTT.

This clone has at least ten counts. The chain uses TRBV29-1 and TRBJ1-4, with 9 bases matching TRBD1. V shed 7 bases, J shed 8 bases, and the junction held 11 bases outside the gene matches. The CDR3 has 14 residues. CDR1 and CDR2 (germline): SQVTM, ANQGSEA. CDR3 region: CSAGASGTGEKLFF. The CDR3 DNA reads as TGCAGCGCTGGGGCCTCCGGGACAGGGGAAAAACTGTTTTTT.

The chain combines TRBV6-5 with TRBJ2-2, with TRBD1 as a possible D gene (5 bases). V dropped 6 bases and J dropped 7 bases, with 18 bases sitting between them. CDR3 length: 15 amino acids. Per germline, CDR1 MNHEY and CDR2 SVGAGI. CDR3 bases: TGTGCCAGCAGCGTCCTCCCTAGGGGCGGCGGGGAGCTGTTTTTT. This translates into CASSVLPRGGGELFF.

CDR3 residues: CASARVTLTGELFF. The CDR3 DNA follows: TGCGCCAGCGCCCGGGTGACTCTAACCGGGGAGCTGTTTTTT. The chain links TRBV5-1 to TRBJ2-2; D is unclear. V was trimmed by 7 bases and J by 5 bases, leaving 15 bases between them. Germline assignment: CDR1 SGHRS and CDR2 YFSETQ. The CDR3 runs 14 residues.

This clone came up a few times. CDR3 sequence reads: CSVERGYGYTF. In DNA form, the CDR3 reads TGCAGCGTTGAGAGGGGGTATGGCTACACCTTC. This chain uses TRBV29-1 with TRBJ1-2; possible D gene TRBD1, 6 bases. The CDR3 is 11 residues long. Germline V CDR1 and CDR2: SQVTM, ANQGSEA. V was shortened by 3 bases and J by 5 bases, with 7 bases between the two germline ends.

The chain is built from TRBV9 and TRBJ1-4; D is perhaps TRBD1 (5 bases). The V end lost 2 bases, the J end lost 8 bases, and 19 bases lay between the germline ends. The CDR3 loop spans 16 amino acids. Germline V gives CDR1 SGDLS, CDR2 YYNGEE. The CDR3 region is CASSVGLREVGEKLFF. CDR3 bases: TGTGCCAGCAGCGTGGGGCTCAGGGAGGTTGGAGAAAAACTGTTTTTT.

The rearrangement joins TRBV3-1 (or the pseudogene TRBV3-2) to TRBJ2-4, with D perhaps TRBD1 (5 bases). The V gene lost 1 base and the J gene lost 2 bases, with 9 bases spanning the gap. From germline, CDR1 is LGHDT and CDR2 YNNKEL (reference sequence). The CDR3 has 15 amino acids. CDR3 sequence: CASSQGGATKNIQYF. In DNA form, the CDR3 reads TGTGCCAGCAGCCAAGGGGGCGCGACCAAAAACATTCAGTACTTC.

J is TRBJ2-7 and V is TRBV7-3; 7 nucleotides match TRBD1. This CDR3 is 13 amino acids long. Looked up from germline, CDR1 is SGHTA and CDR2 is FQGTGA. The trim removed 5 bases at V and 5 bases at J, leaving 6 bases unmatched. Here the CDR3 DNA reads TGTGCCAGCAGCGCGTACAGGGGAAACGAGCAGTACTTC. Its protein is CASSAYRGNEQYF.

The chain couples TRBV5-4 to TRBJ2-2, with TRBD1 matching 8 bases. Germline V lookup: CDR1 SGHNT, CDR2 YYREEE (reference sequence). The ends lost 0 bases at V and 2 bases at J; junction bases unmatched: 6. The length of the CDR3 is 17 residues. The CDR3 reads CASSLGTQGANTGELFF. The CDR3 bases are TGTGCCAGCAGCTTGGGAACCCAGGGGGCAAACACCGGGGAGCTGTTTTTT.